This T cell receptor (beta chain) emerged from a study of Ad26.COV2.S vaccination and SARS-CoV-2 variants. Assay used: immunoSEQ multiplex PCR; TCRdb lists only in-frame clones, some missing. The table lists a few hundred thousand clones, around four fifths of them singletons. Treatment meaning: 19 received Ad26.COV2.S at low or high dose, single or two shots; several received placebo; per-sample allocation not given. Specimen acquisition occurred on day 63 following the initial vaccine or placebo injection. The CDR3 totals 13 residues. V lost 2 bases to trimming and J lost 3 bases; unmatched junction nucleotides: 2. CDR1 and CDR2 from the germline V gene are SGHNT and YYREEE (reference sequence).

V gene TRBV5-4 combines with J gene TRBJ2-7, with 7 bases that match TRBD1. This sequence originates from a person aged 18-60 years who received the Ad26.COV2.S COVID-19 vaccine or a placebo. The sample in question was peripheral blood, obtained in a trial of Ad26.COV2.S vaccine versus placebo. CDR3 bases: TGTGCCAGCAGCTTTGGGACAGACTACGAGCAGTACTTC. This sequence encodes CASSFGTDYEQYF.